The subject of this entry is one TCR beta chain. What it binds is unknown. Unmatched junction bases numbered 6, after V lost 10 bases and J lost 1 base. Germline values: CDR1 MNHNS, CDR2 SASEGT. CDR3 length equals 13 residues. The sample comes from a study of T cell therapy after organ transplantation. TCRdb's copy holds only in-frame clones and misses some; the assay was immunoSEQ multiplex PCR. The table records tens of thousands of clones, about 94% of them present only once. This specimen was CD8+ T cells from blood, taken before autologous CMV-specific T cell therapy. The rearrangement links TRBV6-1 to TRBJ1-1; 7 bases are shared with TRBD1. The receptor was derived from a human patient who had received a solid organ transplant and had CMV disease. This chain's CDR3 is CATMGQPNTEAFF. DNA for the CDR3: TGTGCCACCATGGGACAGCCGAACACTGAAGCTTTCTTT.